This T cell receptor beta chain originates from a study of T cells in Graves' hyperthyroidism and ophthalmopathy. Study overall: Peripheral blood was obtained at initial diagnosis, preceding any treatment.

Study conclusions and caveats: The model predicted ophthalmopathy a median approximately 6 months before onset.

Amplified TCR beta CDR3 regions came from RNA transcripts. The HTBI primer set was used in a first-round RT-PCR of the TCR CDR3. TCRdb independently ran MiXCR on the multiplex PCR reads; one entry per CDR3 protein. The repertoire consists of approximately 710,000 distinct CDR3 sequences, with 15% to 20% occurring once and the leading ten covering 15% to 17%. Subjects aged 18 to 65 presented with newly diagnosed hyperthyroidism of less than 2 months' duration. Reasons for excluding patients were uncontrolled infection, other autoimmune disease, pregnancy or lactation. In regard to this clonotype: Its cognate antigen is unknown.

The sequenced sample consisted of blood. The source is a man between 45 and 60 years old with Graves' hyperthyroidism.

The CDR3, as DNA: TGCGCCAGCAGCTTTTGGGACAGGGACAATGAGCAGTTCTTC. Protein sequence: CASSFWDRDNEQFF. The gene calls are TRBV5-1 and TRBJ2-1, with 9 bases lining up with TRBD1. V was pared by 2 bases and J by 5 bases, with 2 bases of the junction left unmatched. The CDR3 covers 14 residues. Germline assignment: CDR1 SGHRS and CDR2 YFSETQ. Looking up the rest from reference TRBV5-1 and TRBJ2-1 gives the full variable domain: KAGVTQTPRYLIKTRGQQVTLSCSPISGHRSVSWYQQTPGQGLQFLFEYFSETQRNKGNFPGRFSGRQFSNSRSEMNVSTLELGDSALYLCASSFWDRDNEQFFGPGTRLTVL.